The 11 T cell receptor beta chains reported below all come from one sample, sequenced in a study of cytomegalovirus exposure and HLA in healthy donors. Primers included in the PCR were 60 Vbeta and 13 Jbeta primers. Assay used: immunoSEQ multiplex PCR; TCRdb lists only in-frame clones, some missing. This table holds hundreds of thousands of clones, less than 85% found once. Sequenced material: PBMCs. All receptors derive from a girl aged 2 to 10 in good health and CMV-seronegative.

This rearrangement joins TRBV19 to TRBJ2-7; 9 bases line up with TRBD1. The CDR3 is 13 amino acids. The V gene end was trimmed by 5 bases and the J gene end by 4 bases; junction bases not matched to a gene: 3. Germline V CDR1 and CDR2: LNHDA, SQIVND (reference sequence). In nucleotides, the CDR3 is TGTGCCAGTAGTGCGGGGACAGGGTACGAGCAGTACTTC. Translated: CASSAGTGYEQYF.

This chain joins TRBV7-9 and TRBJ1-2, with D tentatively TRBD1 (5 bases). The V gene lost 4 bases and the J gene lost 4 bases, with 13 bases spanning the gap. The CDR3 contains 14 residues. CDR1 is SEHNR and CDR2 is FQNEAQ in the germline V gene (reference sequence). The CDR3 sequence is CASSSLAGIYGYTF. CDR3 DNA: TGTGCCAGCAGCTCCCTGGCAGGGATCTATGGCTACACCTTC.

This chain joins TRBV4-2 and TRBJ2-2, with TRBD2 matching 9 bases. The trim removed 0 bases at V and 5 bases at J, leaving 7 bases unmatched. This CDR3 is 17 amino acids long. Germline CDR1 and CDR2: LGHNA and YNFKEQ. CDR3 coding DNA: TGTGCCAGCAGCCAAGATGTAGCGGGAGTTTCGACCGGGGAGCTGTTTTTT. As protein: CASSQDVAGVSTGELFF.

The chain joins TRBV6-5 to TRBJ2-1; TRBD2 agrees at 8 bases. CDR3 size: 15 residues. Unmatched junction bases numbered 7, after V lost 5 bases and J lost 4 bases. From germline, CDR1 is MNHEY and CDR2 SVGAGI. The CDR3 reads CASSTSGAPYNEQFF. The CDR3, as DNA: TGTGCCAGCAGTACTAGCGGCGCCCCATACAATGAGCAGTTCTTC.

The gene calls are TRBV2 and TRBJ1-6, with 9 bases identical to TRBD1. V lost 6 bases, J lost 6 bases, and 6 bases stayed unmatched. Per the germline V gene, CDR1 is SNHLY and CDR2 is FYNNEI. This CDR3 is built from 15 residues. The CDR3 is CASRKDRGSNSPLHF. CDR3 bases: TGTGCCAGCAGGAAGGACAGGGGAAGTAATTCACCCCTCCACTTT.

This clone was seen a single time. This chain connects TRBV29-1 to TRBJ2-4; perhaps TRBD2 as D (5 bases). The germline V and J ends were trimmed by 4 bases and 0 bases, with 7 bases remaining between them. Germline CDR1 SQVTM, CDR2 ANQGSEA. The length of the CDR3 is 13 residues. The CDR3, as DNA: TGCAGCGTTGGGGGAGTAGCCAAAAACATTCAGTACTTC. Translation gives CSVGGVAKNIQYF.

The rearrangement links TRBV2 to TRBJ2-1; 7 bases agree with TRBD1. CDR1 and CDR2 (germline): SNHLY, FYNNEI. The CDR3 is 14 amino acids. V was pared by 3 bases and J by 10 bases, with 9 bases of the junction left unmatched. This CDR3 is CASSDSRGLGEQFF. CDR3 bases: TGTGCCAGCAGTGATTCCAGGGGGTTAGGAGAGCAGTTCTTC.

This chain connects TRBV11-3 to TRBJ2-3; D may be TRBD2 (6 bases). Trimming took off 5 bases at V and 4 bases at J, with 13 bases between the two ends. CDR3 length equals 14 residues. The V gene's germline CDR1 is SGHNT and CDR2 YENEEA. The CDR3 DNA sequence: TGTGCCAGCAGCCTTGGGGCGGGGTCAGATACGCAGTATTTT. This codes for CASSLGAGSDTQYF.

CDR3 protein: CASTPRGSYEQYF. In DNA, the CDR3 is TGTGCCAGCACCCCGCGGGGATCCTACGAGCAGTACTTC. V usage is TRBV2 and J usage is TRBJ2-7; a possible D gene is TRBD2 (6 bases). The CDR3 has 13 amino acids. Germline V gives CDR1 SNHLY, CDR2 FYNNEI. V shed 7 bases and J shed 1 base, with 11 bases lying between them. Full variable domain (missing parts from reference TRBV2 and TRBJ2-7): EPEVTQTPSHQVTQMGQEVILRCVPISNHLYFYWYRQILGQKVEFLVSFYNNEISEKSEIFDDQFSVERPDGSNFTLKIRSTKLEDSAMYFCASTPRGSYEQYFGPGTRLTVT.

The V call is TRBV5-1, the J call TRBJ1-5; D is unresolved. Germline V gene sequence: CDR1 SGHRS, CDR2 YFSETQ. V lost 9 bases and J 4 bases, leaving 14 bases between the germline ends. The CDR3 runs to 13 residues. This CDR3 is CATIDRENQPQHF. As DNA, the CDR3 is TGCGCCACCATTGACCGGGAGAATCAGCCCCAGCATTTT.

The chain combines TRBV5-6 with TRBJ1-2; no reliable D call. This CDR3 contains 12 residues. The germline V gene encodes CDR1 SGHDT and CDR2 YYEEEE. V gave up 0 bases and J gave up 5 bases, with 5 bases separating them. CDR3 loop: CASSLDVYGYTF. The CDR3 DNA reads TGTGCCAGCAGCTTGGATGTATATGGCTACACCTTC.